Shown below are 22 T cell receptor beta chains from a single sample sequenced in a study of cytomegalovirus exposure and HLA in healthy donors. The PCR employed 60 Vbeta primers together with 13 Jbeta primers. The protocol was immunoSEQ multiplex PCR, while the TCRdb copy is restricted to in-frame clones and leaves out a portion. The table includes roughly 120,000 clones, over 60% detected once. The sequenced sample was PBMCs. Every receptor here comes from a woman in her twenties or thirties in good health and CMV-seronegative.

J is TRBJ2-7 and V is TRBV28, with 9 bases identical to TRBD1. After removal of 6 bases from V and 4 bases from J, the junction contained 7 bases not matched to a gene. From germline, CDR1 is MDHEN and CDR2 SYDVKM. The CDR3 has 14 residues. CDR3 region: CASSLGQGRYEQYF. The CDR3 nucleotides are TGTGCCAGCAGCTTGGGACAGGGAAGGTACGAGCAGTACTTC.

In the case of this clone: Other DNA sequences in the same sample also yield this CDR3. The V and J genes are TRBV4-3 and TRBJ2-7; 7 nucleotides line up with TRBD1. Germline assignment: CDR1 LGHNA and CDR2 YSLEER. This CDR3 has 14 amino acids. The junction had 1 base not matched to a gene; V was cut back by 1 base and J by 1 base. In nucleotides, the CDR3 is TGCGCCAGCAGCCAAGGACAGGGTTCCTACGAGCAGTACTTC. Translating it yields CASSQGQGSYEQYF.

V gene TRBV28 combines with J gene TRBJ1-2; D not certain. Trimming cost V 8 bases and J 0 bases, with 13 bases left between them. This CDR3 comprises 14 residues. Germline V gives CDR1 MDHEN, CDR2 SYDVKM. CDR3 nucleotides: TGTGCCAGCGAATCTGTAGCGGCTAACTATGGCTACACCTTC. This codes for CASESVAANYGYTF.

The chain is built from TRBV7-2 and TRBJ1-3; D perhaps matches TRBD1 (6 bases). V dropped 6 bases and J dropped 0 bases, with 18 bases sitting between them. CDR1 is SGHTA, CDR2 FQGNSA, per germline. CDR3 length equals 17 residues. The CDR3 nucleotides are TGTGCCAGCAGGCGGGTTGCGGGGGCTCTCTCTGGAAACACCATATATTTT. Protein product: CASRRVAGALSGNTIYF.

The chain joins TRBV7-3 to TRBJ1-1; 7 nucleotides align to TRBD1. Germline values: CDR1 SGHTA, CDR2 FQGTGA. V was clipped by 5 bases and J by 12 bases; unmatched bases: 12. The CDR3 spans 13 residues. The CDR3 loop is CASSPTTSGGTFF. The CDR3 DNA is TGTGCCAGCAGCCCCACTACCTCAGGGGGAACTTTCTTT. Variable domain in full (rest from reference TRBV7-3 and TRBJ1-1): GAGVSQTPSNKVTEKGKYVELRCDPISGHTALYWYRQSLGQGPEFLIYFQGTGAADDSGLPNDRFFAVRPEGSVSTLKIQRTERGDSAVYLCASSPTTSGGTFFGQGTRLTVV.

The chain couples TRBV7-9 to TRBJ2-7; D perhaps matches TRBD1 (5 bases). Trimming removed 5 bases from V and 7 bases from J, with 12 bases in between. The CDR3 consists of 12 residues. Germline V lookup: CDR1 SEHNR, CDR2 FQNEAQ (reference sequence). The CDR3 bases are TGTGCCAGCAGCGAAGGGGTCTGGGAGCAGTACTTC. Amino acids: CASSEGVWEQYF.

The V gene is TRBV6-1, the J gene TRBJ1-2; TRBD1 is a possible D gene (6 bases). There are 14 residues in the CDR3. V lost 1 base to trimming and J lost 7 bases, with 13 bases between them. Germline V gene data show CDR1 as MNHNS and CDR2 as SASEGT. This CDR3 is CASSEGGRALGYTF. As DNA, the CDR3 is TGTGCCAGCAGTGAAGGGGGGCGGGCCCTTGGCTACACCTTC.

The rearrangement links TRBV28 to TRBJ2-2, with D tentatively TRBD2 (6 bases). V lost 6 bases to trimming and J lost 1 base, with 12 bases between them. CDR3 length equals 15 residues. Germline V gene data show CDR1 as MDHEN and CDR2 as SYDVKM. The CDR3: CASSSGLLNTGELFF. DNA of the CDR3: TGTGCCAGCAGCTCGGGACTTCTGAACACCGGGGAGCTGTTTTTT.

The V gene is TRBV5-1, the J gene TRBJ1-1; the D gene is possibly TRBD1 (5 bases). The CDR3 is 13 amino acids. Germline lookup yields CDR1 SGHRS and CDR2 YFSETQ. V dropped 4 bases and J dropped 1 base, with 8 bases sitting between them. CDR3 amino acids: CASSLQANTEAFF. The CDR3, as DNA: TGCGCCAGCAGCCTACAGGCGAACACTGAAGCTTTCTTT.

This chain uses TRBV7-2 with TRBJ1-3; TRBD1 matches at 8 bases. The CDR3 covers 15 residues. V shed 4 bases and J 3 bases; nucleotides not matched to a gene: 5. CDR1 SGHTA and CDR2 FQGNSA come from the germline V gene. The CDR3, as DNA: TGTGCCAGCAGCTCCAGCAGGGGGCTTGGAAACACCATATATTTT. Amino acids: CASSSSRGLGNTIYF.

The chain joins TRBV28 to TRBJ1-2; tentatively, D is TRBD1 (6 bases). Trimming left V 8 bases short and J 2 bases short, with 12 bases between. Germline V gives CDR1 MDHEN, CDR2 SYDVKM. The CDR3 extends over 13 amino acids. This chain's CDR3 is CASLLTGNYGYTF. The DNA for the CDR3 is TGTGCCAGCCTCCTAACAGGGAACTATGGCTACACCTTC.

For the CDR3, the DNA is TGTGCCAGCGCCCGGACAGGTTTCTACGAGCAGTACTTC. It yields the protein CASARTGFYEQYF. The V gene is TRBV28, the J gene TRBJ2-7, with TRBD1 matching 7 bases. The V gene end was trimmed by 8 bases and the J gene end by 3 bases; junction bases not matched to a gene: 7. Germline V gene lookup returns CDR1 MDHEN and CDR2 SYDVKM. The CDR3 is made up of 13 amino acids.

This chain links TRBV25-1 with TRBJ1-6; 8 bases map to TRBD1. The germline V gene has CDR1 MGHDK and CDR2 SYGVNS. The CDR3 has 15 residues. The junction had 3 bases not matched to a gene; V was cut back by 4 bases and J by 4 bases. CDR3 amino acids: CASSGGQGYNSPLHF. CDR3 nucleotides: TGTGCCAGCAGTGGAGGACAGGGTTATAATTCACCCCTCCACTTT.

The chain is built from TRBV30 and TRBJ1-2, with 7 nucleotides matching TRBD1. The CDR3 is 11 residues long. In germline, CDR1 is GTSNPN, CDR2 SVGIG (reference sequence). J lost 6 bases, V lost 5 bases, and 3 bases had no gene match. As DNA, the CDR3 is TGTGCCTGGGAGACAGGGCATGGCTACACCTTC. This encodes CAWETGHGYTF.

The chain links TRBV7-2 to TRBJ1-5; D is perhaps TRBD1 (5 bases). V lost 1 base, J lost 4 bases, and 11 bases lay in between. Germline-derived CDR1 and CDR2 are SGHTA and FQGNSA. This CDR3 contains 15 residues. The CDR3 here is CASSLVSGGNQPQHF. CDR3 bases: TGTGCCAGCAGCTTAGTGTCGGGGGGGAATCAGCCCCAGCATTTT.

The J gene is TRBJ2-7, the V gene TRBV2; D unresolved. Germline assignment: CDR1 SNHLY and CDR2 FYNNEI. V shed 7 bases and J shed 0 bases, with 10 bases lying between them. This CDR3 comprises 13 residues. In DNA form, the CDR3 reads TGTGCCAGCATAAGTCCAGTCTCCTACGAGCAGTACTTC. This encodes CASISPVSYEQYF.

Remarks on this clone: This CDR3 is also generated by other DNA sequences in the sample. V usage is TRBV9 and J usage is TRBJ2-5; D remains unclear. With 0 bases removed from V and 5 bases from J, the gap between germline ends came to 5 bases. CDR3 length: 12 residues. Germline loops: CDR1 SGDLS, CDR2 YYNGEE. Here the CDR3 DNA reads TGTGCCAGCAGCGTAGTCGGTGAGACCCAGTACTTC. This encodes CASSVVGETQYF. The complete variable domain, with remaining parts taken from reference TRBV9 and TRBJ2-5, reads DSGVTQTPKHLITATGQRVTLRCSPRSGDLSVYWYQQSLDQGLQFLIQYYNGEERAKGNILERFSAQQFPDLHSELNLSSLELGDSALYFCASSVVGETQYFGPGTRLLVL.

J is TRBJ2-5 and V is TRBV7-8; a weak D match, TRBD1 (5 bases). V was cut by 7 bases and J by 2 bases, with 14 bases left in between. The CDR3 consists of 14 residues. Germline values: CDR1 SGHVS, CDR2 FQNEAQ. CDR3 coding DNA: TGTGCCAGCACCAGAAAGGGGTCGCAAGAGACCCAGTACTTC. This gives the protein CASTRKGSQETQYF. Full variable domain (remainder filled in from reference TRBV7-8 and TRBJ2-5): GAGVSQSPRYKVAKRGQDVALRCDPISGHVSLFWYQQALGQGPEFLTYFQNEAQLDKSGLPSDRFFAERPEGSVSTLKIQRTQQEDSAVYLCASTRKGSQETQYFGPGTRLLVL.

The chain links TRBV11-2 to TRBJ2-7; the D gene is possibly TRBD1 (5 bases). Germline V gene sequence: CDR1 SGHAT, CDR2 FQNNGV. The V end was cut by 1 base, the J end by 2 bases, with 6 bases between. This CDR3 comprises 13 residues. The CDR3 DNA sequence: TGTGCCAGCAGCTTAGGACAGACCTACGAGCAGTACTTC. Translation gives CASSLGQTYEQYF. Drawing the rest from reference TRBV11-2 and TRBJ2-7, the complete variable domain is EAGVAQSPRYKIIEKRQSVAFWCNPISGHATLYWYQQILGQGPKLLIQFQNNGVVDDSQLPKDRFSAERLKGVDSTLKIQPAKLEDSAVYLCASSLGQTYEQYFGPGTRLTVT.

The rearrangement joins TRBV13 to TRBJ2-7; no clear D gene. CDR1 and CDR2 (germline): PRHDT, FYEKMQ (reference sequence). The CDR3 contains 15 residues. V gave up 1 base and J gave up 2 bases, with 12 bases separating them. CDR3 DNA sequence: TGTGCCAGCAGCTTAGACGGTCCCCTTGCCTACGAGCAGTACTTC. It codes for CASSLDGPLAYEQYF. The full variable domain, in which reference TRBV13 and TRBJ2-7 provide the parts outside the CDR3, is AAGVIQSPRHLIKEKRETATLKCYPIPRHDTVYWYQQGPGQDPQFLISFYEKMQSDKGSIPDRFSAQQFSDYHSELNMSSLELGDSALYFCASSLDGPLAYEQYFGPGTRLTVT.

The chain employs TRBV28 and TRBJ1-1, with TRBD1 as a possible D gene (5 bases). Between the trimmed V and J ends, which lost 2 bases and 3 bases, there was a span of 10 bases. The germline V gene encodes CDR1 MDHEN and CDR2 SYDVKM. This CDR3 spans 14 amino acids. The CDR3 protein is CASSLITRDTEAFF. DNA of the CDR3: TGTGCCAGCAGTTTAATTACCAGGGACACTGAAGCTTTCTTT.

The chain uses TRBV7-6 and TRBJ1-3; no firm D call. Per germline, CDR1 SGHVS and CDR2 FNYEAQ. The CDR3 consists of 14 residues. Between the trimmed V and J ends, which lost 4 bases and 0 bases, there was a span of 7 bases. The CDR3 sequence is CASSSYSSGNTIYF. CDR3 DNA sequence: TGTGCCAGCAGCTCCTACAGCTCTGGAAACACCATATATTTT.